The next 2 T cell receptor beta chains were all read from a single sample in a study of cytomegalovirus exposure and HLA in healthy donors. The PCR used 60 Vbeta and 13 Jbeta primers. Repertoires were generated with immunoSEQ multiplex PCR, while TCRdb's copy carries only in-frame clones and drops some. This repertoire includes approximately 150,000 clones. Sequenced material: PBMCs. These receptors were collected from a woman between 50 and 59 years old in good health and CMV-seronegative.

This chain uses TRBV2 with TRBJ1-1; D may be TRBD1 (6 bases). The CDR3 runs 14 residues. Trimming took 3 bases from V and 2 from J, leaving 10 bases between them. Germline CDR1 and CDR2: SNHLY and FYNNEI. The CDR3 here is CASSDQGPNTEAFF. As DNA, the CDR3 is TGTGCCAGCAGTGACCAGGGGCCAAACACTGAAGCTTTCTTT.

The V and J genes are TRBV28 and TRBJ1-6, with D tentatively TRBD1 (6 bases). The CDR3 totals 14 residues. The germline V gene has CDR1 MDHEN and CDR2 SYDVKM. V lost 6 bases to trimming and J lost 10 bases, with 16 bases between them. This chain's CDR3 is CASRLTGGFSPLHF. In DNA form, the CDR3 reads TGTGCCAGCAGGCTGACAGGAGGATTCTCACCCCTCCACTTT.